This T cell receptor beta chain is from a study of high-grade serous ovarian cancer treatment subgroups. Overall study findings and caveats: Only CDR3 was analyzed; CDR1 and CDR2 were not.

For this clone: Its antigen remains unidentified.

Tumor samples were taken before definitive surgery or chemotherapy. Sequencing used immunoSEQ multiplex PCR; TCRdb keeps in-frame clones, though not all of them. This sample has about 16,000 clones, with roughly two thirds found just once. Sequences were obtained from tumor tissue. The source of this sequence is a human donor with high-grade serous ovarian cancer.

CDR3 residues: CASSPEKGTARNTIYF. The CDR3 nucleotides are TGTGCCAGCAGCCCGGAGAAGGGGACAGCCCGAAACACCATATATTTT. The V and J genes are TRBV5-4 and TRBJ1-3, with 7 positions matching TRBD1. V lost 4 bases and J lost 5; bases outside the gene matches: 12. The CDR3 is 16 residues long. The germline V gene has CDR1 SGHNT and CDR2 YYREEE (reference sequence).